What follows are 8 T cell receptor beta chains derived from one specimen sequenced in a study of regulatory T cells in long-lasting Graves disease listed by TCRdb under 2021. Library generation was performed with multiplex PCR. Data came from an Illumina HiSeq 4000. CDR3 regions were amplified by Arm-PCR with iRepertoire HTBI primers to construct TCR beta libraries. TCRdb reworked the public reads: Q25 trimming with fastp, MiXCR clone assembly, productive beta chains retained. Duplicate CDR3 protein sequences are folded into a single record with the most common DNA and genes. The sample profile shows 250,000 to 300,000 distinct CDR3 sequences; about 20% of them were found once. The ten top clones hold 14% of the sample. This sample's time point label indicates: newly diagnosed GD, antithyroid drugs for less than 3 months. RNA was extracted from PBMCs in TRIzol for both TCR sequencing and RNA sequencing.

The sample also formed part of further work on T cells in Graves' hyperthyroidism and ophthalmopathy.

The starting material was peripheral blood mononuclear cells (PBMCs), obtained at new diagnosis, from a patient treated with antithyroid drugs. Source of these receptors: a woman in her 30s with Graves disease. Donor details come from another sample of the same person, matched by shared clones.

This clonotype was found many times. This rearrangement joins TRBV3-1 to TRBJ2-5; D is perhaps TRBD2 (5 bases). V was shortened by 4 bases and J by 0 bases, with 9 bases between the two germline ends. This CDR3 is 14 amino acids long. CDR1 LGHDT and CDR2 YNNKEL come from the germline V gene (reference sequence). In nucleotides, the CDR3 is TGTGCCAGCAGCCCCGACTACTACCAAGAGACCCAGTACTTC. Its protein is CASSPDYYQETQYF.

This clonotype turned up a few times. The chain uses TRBV20-1 and TRBJ1-1; D unclear. The V end lost 6 bases, the J end lost 2 bases, and 22 bases lay between the germline ends. The germline gives CDR1 DFQATT, CDR2 SNEGSKA (reference sequence). CDR3 length: 16 amino acids. This chain's CDR3 is CSAKGIAGNQNTEAFF. CDR3 bases: TGCAGTGCCAAAGGGATTGCGGGGAACCAAAACACTGAAGCTTTCTTT.

This clonotype was observed a few times. This chain connects TRBV29-1 to TRBJ1-5, with D possibly being TRBD1 (5 bases). Germline lookup yields CDR1 SQVTM and CDR2 ANQGSEA. V was cut by 6 bases and J by 4 bases, with 10 bases left in between. This CDR3 spans 12 amino acids. Here the CDR3 reads CSVQTDNQPQHF. The CDR3 nucleotides read TGCAGCGTCCAGACAGATAATCAGCCCCAGCATTTT.

A note on this clonotype: A much larger clonotype is one base distant, so this may be a read error. The chain uses TRBV20-1 and TRBJ2-2; a weak D match, TRBD1 (5 bases). The CDR3 is 12 amino acids. Germline CDR1 reads DFQATT; CDR2 reads SNEGSKA (reference sequence). Deletions cut 5 bases from V and 7 bases from J, with 11 bases between. The CDR3: CSAPGFSGELFF. The CDR3, as DNA: TGCAGTGCTCCAGGGTTCAGCGGGGAGCTGTTTTTT.

This clonotype was observed at least ten times. The chain has TRBV12-3 or TRBV12-4 and TRBJ1-1; unclear D gene. The V gene lost 3 bases and the J gene lost 3 bases, with 8 bases spanning the gap. CDR3 length: 13 amino acids. CDR3 loop: CASSFRRYTEAFF. The DNA for the CDR3 is TGTGCCAGCAGTTTTCGCAGGTACACTGAAGCTTTCTTT.

Points on this clonotype: This may be a read error, as it is one base from a much larger clone. This chain links TRBV6-2 or TRBV6-3 with TRBJ1-6; D not resolved. Germline V gene lookup returns CDR1 MNHEY and CDR2 SVGEGT. The CDR3 contains 14 residues. The CDR3, as DNA: TGTGCCAGCAGTGACCGACAAAGTAATTCACCCCCCCACTTT. Its translation: CASSDRQSNSPPHF.

This clonotype was seen ten or more times. CDR3 DNA: TGTGCCAGCAGCTTTGCGGGCCAGAACACTGAAGCTTTCTTT. Its protein is CASSFAGQNTEAFF. V gene TRBV5-5 combines with J gene TRBJ1-1; D is undetermined. Germline lookup yields CDR1 SGHKS and CDR2 YYEKEE (reference sequence). Trimming shortened V by 2 bases and J by 1 base, and 9 bases separated the two germline ends. This CDR3 contains 14 residues.

This clonotype was recorded at least ten times. V usage is TRBV2 and J usage is TRBJ1-6; 8 bases fit TRBD1. Germline CDR1 is SNHLY and CDR2 is FYNNEI. Losses at the gene ends were 2 bases for V and 9 bases for J; bases not matched to a gene: 12. The CDR3 has 17 residues. CDR3 loop: CASSETRTGPVTSPLHF. DNA of the CDR3: TGTGCCAGCAGTGAAACCAGGACAGGGCCCGTTACTTCACCCCTCCACTTT.